Listed here is a single TCR beta chain. Its specificity is not known. This specimen belongs to a study of cytomegalovirus exposure and HLA in healthy donors. Study context: Around 76% of some 390 genotyped donors fell in the Caucasian-associated ancestry cluster.

The PCR ran on 60 Vbeta and 13 Jbeta primers. Profiled with immunoSEQ multiplex PCR; TCRdb holds only in-frame clones, not every one. The table lists fewer than 200,000 clones, 60% to 80% of them singletons, with 6.3% in the top ten. Whole-study findings and limits: A later look showed TCR association rates differing by HLA locus, highest for DRB1 and lowest for HLA-C.

The sample taken for sequencing was PBMCs. The clonotype was recovered from a man aged 40-49 years in good health and CMV-seropositive.

This CDR3 is CASSPRTSGIADTQYF. CDR3 DNA: TGTGCCAGCAGTCCTAGGACTAGCGGGATCGCAGATACGCAGTATTTT. The rearrangement links TRBV27 to TRBJ2-3, with 12 bases aligning to TRBD2. Trimming cost V 5 bases and J 4 bases; bases outside gene matches: 7. The CDR3 sequence is 16 residues long. Germline CDR1 MNHEY, CDR2 SMNVEV (reference sequence).